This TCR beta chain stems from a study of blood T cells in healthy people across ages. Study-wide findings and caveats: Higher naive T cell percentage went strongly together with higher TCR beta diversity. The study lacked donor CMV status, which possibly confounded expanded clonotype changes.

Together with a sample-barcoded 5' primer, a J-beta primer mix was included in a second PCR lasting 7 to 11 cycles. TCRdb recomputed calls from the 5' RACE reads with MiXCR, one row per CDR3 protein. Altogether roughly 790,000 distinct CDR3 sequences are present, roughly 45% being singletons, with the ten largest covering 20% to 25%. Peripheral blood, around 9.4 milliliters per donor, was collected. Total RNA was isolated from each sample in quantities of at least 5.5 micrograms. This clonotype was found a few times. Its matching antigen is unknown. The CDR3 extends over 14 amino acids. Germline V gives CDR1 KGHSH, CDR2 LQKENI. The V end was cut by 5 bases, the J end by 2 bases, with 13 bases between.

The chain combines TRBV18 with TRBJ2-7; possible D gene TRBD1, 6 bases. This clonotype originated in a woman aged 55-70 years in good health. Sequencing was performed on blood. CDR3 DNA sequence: TGTGCCAGCTCAGCCGGGACACAAACCTACGAGCAGTACTTC. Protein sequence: CASSAGTQTYEQYF.